One sample yielded the 18 T cell receptor beta chains listed below, sequenced in a study of blood T cells in healthy people across ages. Primed by a sample-barcoded 5' primer and a J-beta primer mix, a second PCR proceeded for 7 to 11 cycles. In TCRdb, the 5' RACE reads were re-called with MiXCR into one record per CDR3 protein. Seen here are more than 1,000,000 distinct CDR3 sequences, roughly a quarter observed once, and the top ten hold about 0.8%. These data are also associated with another study on T cells of mothers and their children.

The source material was blood. All receptors derive from a girl aged 2-10 years in good health.

J is TRBJ2-5 and V is TRBV6-1; D possibly corresponds to TRBD2 (5 bases). Trimming shortened V by 5 bases and J by 5 bases, and 12 bases separated the two germline ends. Germline CDR1 and CDR2: MNHNS and SASEGT. The CDR3 is 13 amino acids. The CDR3 loop is CASSPGKPETQYF. The CDR3 DNA sequence: TGTGCCAGCAGTCCCGGGAAACCCGAGACCCAGTACTTC.

At least ten counts were recorded for this clonotype. The CDR3 nucleotides are TGTGCCAGCAGCCAAGGTGGCTTCCAAGAGACCCAGTACTTC. The encoded protein is CASSQGGFQETQYF. The chain couples TRBV3-1 to TRBJ2-5; D uncertain. Trimming removed 1 base at V and 1 base at J, with 7 bases between. The length of the CDR3 is 14 residues. Germline CDR1 and CDR2: LGHDT and YNNKEL (reference sequence).

The table lists this clonotype with a few counts. The chain combines TRBV20-1 with TRBJ2-5, with 11 bases that match TRBD1. V was clipped by 4 bases and J by 0 bases; unmatched bases: 13. Looked up from germline, CDR1 is DFQATT and CDR2 is SNEGSKA (reference sequence). The CDR3 runs 18 residues. DNA for the CDR3: TGCAGTGCTATCACGGTGGGACAGGGGGGCGTGTACCAAGAGACCCAGTACTTC. It translates to CSAITVGQGGVYQETQYF.

CDR3 sequence reads: CASSPDREWVYGYTF. The CDR3 bases are TGCGCCAGCAGCCCCGACAGGGAATGGGTGTATGGCTACACCTTC. The chain couples TRBV4-3 to TRBJ1-2, with 7 bases fitting TRBD1. The CDR3 extends over 15 amino acids. The V segment lost 4 bases and the J segment 5 bases; nucleotides outside the gene matches: 10. Germline V gene sequence: CDR1 LGHNA, CDR2 YSLEER.

The chain carries TRBV24-1 and TRBJ2-5; TRBD1 aligns across 8 bases. Trimming took 3 bases from V and 5 from J; bases not matched to a gene: 7. This CDR3 is built from 15 residues. Germline V gene data show CDR1 as KGHDR and CDR2 as SFDVKD. This CDR3 is CATSDLGQGLETQYF. CDR3 in DNA: TGTGCCACCAGTGATCTAGGACAGGGATTGGAGACCCAGTACTTC.

This rearrangement joins TRBV3-1 to TRBJ2-1; D might be TRBD1 (6 bases). The CDR3 contains 20 residues. V lost 3 bases, J lost 2 bases, and 26 bases lay in between. CDR1 LGHDT and CDR2 YNNKEL come from the germline V gene (reference sequence). The CDR3 DNA reads TGTGCCAGCAGCCAGTTCGGGGAGAGTTTAGGGGGAGCCACCTACAATGAGCAGTTCTTC. This codes for CASSQFGESLGGATYNEQFF.

In this sample, this clonotype turned up a few times. The J gene is TRBJ1-1, the V gene TRBV18; 9 nucleotides line up with TRBD1. The CDR3 covers 14 residues. J lost 7 bases, V lost 3 bases, and 6 bases had no gene match. The germline V gene has CDR1 KGHSH and CDR2 LQKENI. The CDR3 DNA is TGTGCCAGCTCACCGGGACAGGGACGGAATGAAGCTTTCTTT. This encodes CASSPGQGRNEAFF.

The chain employs TRBV11-2 and TRBJ1-2; D is unresolved. Germline assignment: CDR1 SGHAT and CDR2 FQNNGV. Trimming left V 2 bases short and J 6 bases short, with 13 bases between. This CDR3 is 14 amino acids long. In DNA form, the CDR3 reads TGTGCCAGCAGCTTATATAGGTCCGGTGATGGCTACACCTTC. Translating it yields CASSLYRSGDGYTF.

CDR3 protein: CASSVGGYGNTEAFF. As DNA, the CDR3 is TGTGCCAGCAGCGTAGGAGGGTATGGGAACACTGAAGCTTTCTTT. V is TRBV9 and J is TRBJ1-1; D is uncertain. Germline lookup yields CDR1 SGDLS and CDR2 YYNGEE. The CDR3 runs 15 residues. The V end was cut by 0 bases, the J end by 1 base, with 10 bases between.

Only a few counts were recorded for this clonotype. The rearrangement uses TRBV3-1 and TRBJ2-7; a possible D gene is TRBD1 (5 bases). Trimming pared 4 bases from V and 7 bases from J, leaving 14 bases between. CDR1 is LGHDT, CDR2 YNNKEL, per germline (reference sequence). This CDR3 is 13 amino acids long. The CDR3 nucleotides read TGTGCCAGCAGCCCAGGGCCAGCAAGAGAGCAGTACTTC. It codes for CASSPGPAREQYF.

The chain couples TRBV10-3 to TRBJ2-3; tentatively, D is TRBD2 (5 bases). CDR3 length: 16 amino acids. Germline CDR1 is ENHRY and CDR2 is SYGVKD. V lost 0 bases and J 2 bases, leaving 12 bases between the germline ends. CDR3 residues: CAISESSDFHTDTQYF. Written as DNA, the CDR3 is TGTGCCATCAGTGAGTCCTCGGACTTCCACACAGATACGCAGTATTTT.

This clonotype was seen a few times. It may be a read error: a sequence one base away is much more abundant. The V call is TRBV20-1, the J call TRBJ2-5, with 7 bases identical to TRBD2. The CDR3 consists of 13 residues. Trimming removed 5 bases from V and 8 bases from J; junction bases left unmatched: 11. The germline V gene encodes CDR1 DFQATT and CDR2 SNEGSKA (reference sequence). The DNA of the CDR3 is TGCAGTGCTGGTGATAGGGAGGGTCTCACCCAGTACTTC. Amino acids: CSAGDREGLTQYF.

The chain employs TRBV18 and TRBJ1-3; D gene unclear. V was shortened by 5 bases and J by 0 bases, with 11 bases between the two germline ends. The CDR3 length is 15 residues. Germline CDR1 is KGHSH and CDR2 is LQKENI. In DNA form, the CDR3 reads TGTGCCAGCTCAGATCCGCCCCTCTCTGGAAACACCATATATTTT. Protein product: CASSDPPLSGNTIYF.

This clonotype occurred a few times. This chain links TRBV27 with TRBJ2-7; 7 bases line up with TRBD2. Losses at the gene ends were 6 bases for V and 0 bases for J; bases not matched to a gene: 2. Germline values: CDR1 MNHEY, CDR2 SMNVEV (reference sequence). The CDR3 has 13 residues. The CDR3 bases are TGTGCCAGCAGAGCGGGGAACTCCTACGAGCAGTACTTC. Translated, it gives CASRAGNSYEQYF.

This clonotype showed up just once. This chain connects TRBV10-3 to TRBJ1-4; D is unclear. Germline assignment: CDR1 ENHRY and CDR2 SYGVKD. The CDR3 totals 12 residues. Trimming removed 10 bases at V and 5 bases at J, with 11 bases between. The CDR3 bases are TGTGCCACCCGGTACGAGAATGAAAAACTGTTTTTT. This gives the protein CATRYENEKLFF.

The rearrangement joins TRBV5-1 to TRBJ1-2; D gene ambiguous. From germline, CDR1 is SGHRS and CDR2 YFSETQ. The CDR3 loop spans 11 amino acids. V shed 4 bases and J shed 10 bases, with 11 bases lying between them. This CDR3 is CASSGEADYTF. As DNA, the CDR3 is TGCGCCAGCAGCGGGGAAGCGGACTACACCTTC.

This clonotype was seen a few times. The J gene is TRBJ2-3, the V gene TRBV20-1, with D hard to call. The ends were cut back, 4 bases at V and 0 bases at J, with 11 bases in the middle. The CDR3 has 14 residues. Germline CDR1 reads DFQATT; CDR2 reads SNEGSKA (reference sequence). CDR3 nucleotide sequence: TGCAGTGCTATCGATACAGACAGCACAGATACGCAGTATTTT. Translating it yields CSAIDTDSTDTQYF.

This clonotype was seen more than once but under ten times. The chain has TRBV7-9 and TRBJ2-2; D unclear. The CDR3 is 15 amino acids. Germline V lookup: CDR1 SEHNR, CDR2 FQNEAQ (reference sequence). The V and J ends lost 4 bases and 4 bases respectively, with 13 bases between them. CDR3 DNA: TGTGCCAGCAGCTCAAACCTACATGGCACCGGGGAGCTGTTTTTT. Its protein product is CASSSNLHGTGELFF. The variable domain in full, completed from reference TRBV7-9 and TRBJ2-2, reads DTGVSQNPRHKITKRGQNVTFRCDPISEHNRLYWYRQTLGQGPEFLTYFQNEAQLEKSRLLSDRFSAERPKGSFSTLEIQRTEQGDSAMYLCASSSNLHGTGELFFGEGSRLTVL.